This T cell receptor (beta chain) emerged from a study of cytomegalovirus exposure and HLA in healthy donors. V lost 0 bases and J lost 4, with 12 bases in between. Looked up from germline, CDR1 is MNHEY and CDR2 is SVGAGI. The CDR3 covers 15 residues. A remark on this clone: Its antigen is still unknown.

Whole-study results and caveats: In an earlier analysis, productive rearrangement rates for most beta V segments clustered near 87% or 30%.

Primers: 60 Vbeta forward and 13 Jbeta reverse. The table came from immunoSEQ multiplex PCR; TCRdb's copy has only in-frame clones and leaves some out. The sample yields about 150,000 clones, 80% seen once. The chain joins TRBV6-5 to TRBJ1-2; possible D gene TRBD1, 6 bases. The sequenced sample consisted of PBMCs. The source of this sequence is a woman aged 35 to 49 in good health and CMV-seropositive. CDR3 sequence reads: CASSYSETGFYGYTF. DNA of the CDR3: TGTGCCAGCAGTTACTCGGAGACAGGTTTCTATGGCTACACCTTC.